This TCR beta chain was captured by sequencing in a study of T-cell reconstitution after alpha-beta-depleted transplantation in children. The CDR3 is 14 residues long. The germline CDR1 and CDR2 sequences are SEHNR and FQNEAQ (reference sequence). Trimming removed 2 bases from V and 8 bases from J, with 12 bases in between. Preparation of the TCRbeta library used unique molecular identifiers. TCRdb reprocessed the PCR reads via MiXCR and lists one record per CDR3 protein. The table includes 250,000 to 300,000 distinct CDR3 sequences, about 9.9% detected once. This clonotype showed up many times. The TCR sequence derives from a male patient between 2 and 10 years old who had a stem cell transplant for chronic granulomatous disease, so the T cells may come from the graft donor. This chain connects TRBV7-9 to TRBJ1-4; no reliable D call. Sequencing used peripheral blood, obtained 180 days after TCRalphabeta/CD19-depleted stem cell transplant. The CDR3 nucleotides are TGTGCCAGCAGCTTAAAGGACCCGTGGGAAAAACTGTTTTTT. Amino acids: CASSLKDPWEKLFF.